Below are 19 T cell receptor beta chains sequenced from a single sample in a study of OX40 agonist ivuxolimab in advanced cancers. Library preparation was by the immunoSEQ multiplex PCR assay. Sourced from immuneACCESS, this table was stored by TCRdb with only in-frame sequences that have V and J called. A share of the clones is absent; for the studies checked, an unresolved V gene accounts for under half, and the remainder has no known explanation. This sample has 60,000 to 65,000 clones in its table, and roughly nine tenths of those were observed once. The ten largest clones take up 11% of the sample. The sample consisted of CD4+ or CD8+ T cells sorted from blood, taken in a trial of the OX40 agonist ivuxolimab. The origin of the receptors is an adult with an advanced solid tumor such as melanoma, head and neck, liver or kidney cancer.

V is TRBV21-1 and J is TRBJ2-7; TRBD2, the table's D call, lacks a check against the DNA. TRBV21-1 corresponds to a pseudogene. CDR3 size: 14 residues. The CDR3: CASSNRGRSYEQYF. The DNA for the CDR3 is TGTGCCAGCAGCAATCGGGGGAGGAGCTACGAGCAGTACTTC.

V usage is TRBV7-2 and J usage is TRBJ2-5, with TRBD2 identical over 10 bases. The length of the CDR3 is 15 residues. The germline CDR1 and CDR2 sequences are SGHTA and FQGNSA. Trimming took 7 bases from V and 6 from J; bases not matched to a gene: 11. The CDR3 nucleotides are TGTGCCAGCACCGAAGCGGGAGGGCCGATGAAGACCCAGTACTTC. Translated, it gives CASTEAGGPMKTQYF.

This sequence joins TRBV4-2 and TRBJ1-2, with D tentatively TRBD1 (5 bases). There are 14 residues in the CDR3. Between the trimmed V and J ends, which lost 0 bases and 4 bases, there was a span of 9 bases. Germline CDR1 is LGHNA and CDR2 is YNFKEQ. The CDR3 is CASSQDQGGYGYTF. CDR3 DNA: TGTGCCAGCAGCCAAGATCAGGGTGGCTATGGCTACACCTTC.

The rearrangement uses TRBV7-9 and TRBJ1-6, with TRBD1 matching over 9 bases. The CDR3 extends over 14 amino acids. V lost 5 bases to trimming and J lost 7 bases; unmatched junction nucleotides: 3. The germline gives CDR1 SEHNR, CDR2 FQNEAQ (reference sequence). CDR3 sequence: CASSGTGRNSPLHF. The CDR3 DNA reads as TGTGCCAGCAGCGGGACAGGGAGAAATTCACCCCTCCACTTT.

V usage is TRBV11-2 and J usage is TRBJ1-5, with 8 bases lining up with TRBD1. Germline V gene lookup returns CDR1 SGHAT and CDR2 FQNNGV. The trim removed 1 base at V and 3 bases at J, leaving 8 bases unmatched. The CDR3 loop spans 17 amino acids. The CDR3: CASSLGVGRGPNQPQHF. Here the CDR3 DNA reads TGTGCCAGCAGCTTAGGGGTTGGCAGGGGGCCCAATCAGCCCCAGCATTTT.

CDR3 sequence reads: CAISVSDTQYF. The CDR3 DNA follows: TGTGCCATCAGTGTATCAGATACGCAGTATTTT. This sequence joins TRBV10-3 and TRBJ2-3, with no clear D. There are 11 residues in the CDR3. From germline, CDR1 is ENHRY and CDR2 SYGVKD. The V and J ends lost 4 bases and 4 bases respectively, with 3 bases between them.

The chain has TRBV19 and TRBJ2-7; 9 bases fit TRBD1. V lost 6 bases to trimming and J lost 5 bases; unmatched junction nucleotides: 8. In germline, CDR1 is LNHDA, CDR2 SQIVND (reference sequence). The CDR3 sequence is 14 residues long. The CDR3 protein is CASRVTGGSNEQYF. CDR3 in DNA: TGTGCCAGTAGAGTGACAGGGGGGTCGAACGAGCAGTACTTC.

CDR3 protein: CASSMYGGGQVSQPQHF. For the CDR3, the DNA is TGTGCCAGTAGTATGTATGGGGGAGGGCAGGTATCGCAGCCCCAGCATTTT. The chain uses TRBV19 and TRBJ1-5; perhaps TRBD1 as D (5 bases). The germline gives CDR1 LNHDA, CDR2 SQIVND (reference sequence). Trimming removed 3 bases from V and 7 bases from J, with 22 bases in between. The CDR3 is made up of 17 amino acids.

CDR3 coding DNA: TGTGCCAGCAGCTTGCAGGGGGCGGTGGACACTGAAGCTTTCTTT. This codes for CASSLQGAVDTEAFF. The genes are TRBV7-6 and TRBJ1-1; 8 bases are shared with TRBD1. The V and J ends lost 3 bases and 3 bases, in that order; junction bases with no gene match: 6. Germline CDR1 SGHVS, CDR2 FNYEAQ. The length of the CDR3 is 15 residues.

The genes are TRBV2 and TRBJ1-1; maybe TRBD1 (6 bases). The CDR3 has 13 residues. CDR1 is SNHLY and CDR2 is FYNNEI in the germline V gene. The CDR3, as DNA: TGTCAGACCTACAGGGACATGAACACTGAAGCTTTCTTT. The encoded protein is CQTYRDMNTEAFF.

The chain carries TRBV2 and TRBJ1-2; D is unresolved. V lost 7 bases to trimming and J lost 2 bases, with 11 bases between them. This CDR3 has 13 residues. Germline V lookup: CDR1 SNHLY, CDR2 FYNNEI. CDR3: CASNSPRNYGYTF. The CDR3 nucleotides read TGTGCCAGCAATTCACCCCGGAACTATGGCTACACCTTC.

In its sample, this clone was seen once. The gene calls are TRBV18 and TRBJ1-1, with D possibly TRBD1 on 6 matching bases. The CDR3 consists of 16 residues. The V gene's germline CDR1 is KGHSH and CDR2 LQKENI. With 2 bases removed from V and 1 base from J, the gap between germline ends came to 14 bases. CDR3 amino acids: CASSPLTGTENTEAFF. CDR3 sequence (DNA): TGTGCCAGCTCACCATTGACAGGCACTGAGAACACTGAAGCTTTCTTT.

The chain carries TRBV19 and TRBJ1-3; unclear D gene. This CDR3 region has 14 residues. CDR1 LNHDA and CDR2 SQIVND come from the germline V gene (reference sequence). V was cut by 6 bases and J by 0 bases, with 9 bases left in between. This CDR3 is CASSVGSSGNTIYF. The CDR3 nucleotides are TGTGCCAGTAGCGTAGGGAGCTCTGGAAACACCATATATTTT.

The V and J genes are TRBV6-5 and TRBJ1-1, with a weak D call TRBD1 (5 bases). Germline CDR1 MNHEY, CDR2 SVGAGI. Trimming cost V 6 bases and J 3 bases, with 17 bases left between them. The CDR3 is 15 residues long. DNA of the CDR3: TGTGCCAGCAGCCCTAACCCGATCAGGGACACTGAAGCTTTCTTT. Its protein product is CASSPNPIRDTEAFF.

The rearrangement joins TRBV6-6 to TRBJ1-3; D is possibly TRBD1 (6 bases). Germline CDR1 MNHNY, CDR2 SVGAGI (reference sequence). The CDR3 has 15 residues. The ends were cut back, 0 bases at V and 3 bases at J, with 9 bases in the middle. The CDR3 loop is CASSYSIRGGNTIYF. DNA for the CDR3: TGTGCCAGCAGTTACTCGATCAGGGGTGGAAACACCATATATTTT.

CDR3 loop: CASSPRGGPGYGYTF. The CDR3 DNA follows: TGTGCCAGCAGTCCGCGGGGGGGCCCGGGTTATGGCTACACCTTC. V gene TRBV27 combines with J gene TRBJ1-2; D possibly corresponds to TRBD1 (6 bases). Trimming left V 5 bases short and J 5 bases short, with 18 bases between. Germline CDR1 and CDR2: MNHEY and SMNVEV (reference sequence). The CDR3 length is 15 residues.

The count of this clone is one. The chain has TRBV21-1 and TRBJ2-7. TRBV21-1 is reported as a pseudogene. The CDR3 loop spans 18 amino acids. The CDR3 DNA is TGTGCCAGCAGCAAAGAGTGGGGCGGGCCAGGGGAGGCGAGCGAGCAGTACTTC. Translated, it gives CASSKEWGGPGEASEQYF.

This chain joins TRBV7-9 and TRBJ2-6; TRBD2 might be the D (5 bases). The V gene lost 5 bases and the J gene lost 1 base, with 9 bases spanning the gap. Germline CDR1 is SEHNR and CDR2 is FQNEAQ (reference sequence). This CDR3 has 15 residues. Written as DNA, the CDR3 is TGTGCCAGCAGCCAACTAGGGTCTGGGGCCAACGTCCTGACTTTC. Amino acids: CASSQLGSGANVLTF. Full variable domain (outside the CDR3, taken from reference TRBV7-9 and TRBJ2-6): DTGVSQNPRHKITKRGQNVTFRCDPISEHNRLYWYRQTLGQGPEFLTYFQNEAQLEKSRLLSDRFSAERPKGSFSTLEIQRTEQGDSAMYLCASSQLGSGANVLTFGAGSRLTVL.

This chain joins TRBV28 and TRBJ1-1; D remains unclear. In germline, CDR1 is MDHEN, CDR2 SYDVKM. Trimming pared 1 base from V and 2 bases from J, leaving 8 bases between. The CDR3 is 14 residues long. CDR3 coding DNA: TGTGCCAGCAGTTTATTGACGGGAAACACTGAAGCTTTCTTT. Protein sequence: CASSLLTGNTEAFF.